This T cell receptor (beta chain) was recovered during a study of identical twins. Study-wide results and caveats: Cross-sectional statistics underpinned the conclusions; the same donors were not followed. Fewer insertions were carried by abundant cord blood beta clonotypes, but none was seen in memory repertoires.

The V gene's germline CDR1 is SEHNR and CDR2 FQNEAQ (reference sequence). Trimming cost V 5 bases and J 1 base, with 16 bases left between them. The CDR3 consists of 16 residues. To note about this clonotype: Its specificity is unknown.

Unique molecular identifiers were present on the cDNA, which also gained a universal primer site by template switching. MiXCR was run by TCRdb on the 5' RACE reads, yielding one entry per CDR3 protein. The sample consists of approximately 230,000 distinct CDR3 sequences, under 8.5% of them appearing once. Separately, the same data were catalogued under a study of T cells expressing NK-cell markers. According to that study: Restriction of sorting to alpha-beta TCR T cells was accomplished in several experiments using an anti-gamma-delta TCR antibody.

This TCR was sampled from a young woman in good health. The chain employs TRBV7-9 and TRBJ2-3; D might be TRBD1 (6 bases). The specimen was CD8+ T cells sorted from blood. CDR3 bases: TGTGCCAGCAGCCCCCCTGGCGCAGGGGGCACAGATACGCAGTATTTT. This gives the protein CASSPPGAGGTDTQYF.